What follows are 8 T cell receptor beta chains derived from one specimen sequenced in a study of blood T cell repertoires in COVID-19. Some clones are missing from TCRdb's copy, which holds only in-frame ones; the method was immunoSEQ multiplex PCR. The table lists approximately 400,000 clones, around 87% of them singletons. Sequencing was done on a sample of PBMCs or T cells enriched from blood (not recorded which). Receptors were obtained from a man younger than 40 who had recovered from COVID-19.

The rearrangement uses TRBV27 and TRBJ1-2; a possible D gene is TRBD1 (5 bases). This CDR3 contains 16 residues. With 5 bases removed from V and 0 bases from J, the gap between germline ends came to 16 bases. Germline CDR1 MNHEY, CDR2 SMNVEV (reference sequence). The DNA for the CDR3 is TGTGCCAGCAGTCCCTCGACAGTCCATCCTAACTATGGCTACACCTTC. Its protein is CASSPSTVHPNYGYTF.

The rearrangement uses TRBV14 and TRBJ2-7, with D uncertain. Deletions cut 2 bases from V and 6 bases from J, with 5 bases between. CDR1 is SGHDN and CDR2 is FVKESK in the germline V gene. The length of the CDR3 is 11 residues. The CDR3 spells CASSQYSEQYF. The DNA of the CDR3 is TGTGCCAGCAGCCAATACAGCGAGCAGTACTTC.

The chain couples TRBV19 to TRBJ2-5; possible D gene TRBD1, 6 bases. The CDR3 has 14 residues. V gave up 3 bases and J gave up 7 bases, with 15 bases separating them. Germline-derived CDR1 and CDR2 are LNHDA and SQIVND (reference sequence). The CDR3 bases are TGTGCCAGTAGTATGCTCCCCGGACAGACGACCCAGTACTTC. Translating it yields CASSMLPGQTTQYF.

This clone was seen just once. CDR3 bases: TGTGCCTCAAATCGACAGGTTAGCACAGATACGCAGTATTTT. This gives the protein CASNRQVSTDTQYF. The chain links TRBV19 to TRBJ2-3, with a tentative D call TRBD1 (6 bases). The CDR3 length is 14 residues. V lost 11 bases and J 0 bases, leaving 15 bases between the germline ends. Germline CDR1 and CDR2: LNHDA and SQIVND (reference sequence).

The chain couples TRBV7-2 to TRBJ2-1; tentative D call: TRBD2 (5 bases). The CDR3 is 14 residues long. Germline values: CDR1 SGHTA, CDR2 FQGNSA. The germline V and J ends were trimmed by 1 base and 9 bases, with 13 bases remaining between them. In DNA form, the CDR3 reads TGTGCCAGCAGCTTAGGATTGACTAATCCTGAGCAGTTCTTC. Its translation is CASSLGLTNPEQFF.

This sequence joins TRBV7-2 and TRBJ1-1; no firm D call. With 5 bases removed from V and 2 bases from J, the gap between germline ends came to 15 bases. The CDR3 runs to 15 residues. Germline V gene sequence: CDR1 SGHTA, CDR2 FQGNSA. The CDR3 protein is CASSPYSPSNTEAFF. For the CDR3, the DNA is TGTGCCAGCAGCCCCTATAGTCCGAGTAACACTGAAGCTTTCTTT. Looking up the rest from reference TRBV7-2 and TRBJ1-1 gives the full variable domain: GAGVSQSPSNKVTEKGKDVELRCDPISGHTALYWYRQSLGQGLEFLIYFQGNSAPDKSGLPSDRFSAERTGGSVSTLTIQRTQQEDSAVYLCASSPYSPSNTEAFFGQGTRLTVV.

V is TRBV12-5 and J is TRBJ1-3; no definite D call. Germline CDR1 reads LGHNT; CDR2 reads FRNRAP. The CDR3 covers 16 residues. Trimming took 0 bases from V and 0 from J, leaving 9 bases between them. This chain's CDR3 is CASGLVGRISGNTIYF. Written as DNA, the CDR3 is TGTGCTAGTGGTTTGGTAGGCAGGATCTCTGGAAACACCATATATTTT.

The chain uses TRBV9 and TRBJ2-1; TRBD1 might be the D (6 bases). CDR3 length equals 15 residues. V gave up 4 bases and J gave up 9 bases, with 20 bases separating them. Germline CDR1 and CDR2: SGDLS and YYNGEE. For the CDR3, the DNA is TGTGCCAGCAGCCCCCGTATCGGAGTAGGGGGTGAGCAGTTCTTC. Translated: CASSPRIGVGGEQFF.